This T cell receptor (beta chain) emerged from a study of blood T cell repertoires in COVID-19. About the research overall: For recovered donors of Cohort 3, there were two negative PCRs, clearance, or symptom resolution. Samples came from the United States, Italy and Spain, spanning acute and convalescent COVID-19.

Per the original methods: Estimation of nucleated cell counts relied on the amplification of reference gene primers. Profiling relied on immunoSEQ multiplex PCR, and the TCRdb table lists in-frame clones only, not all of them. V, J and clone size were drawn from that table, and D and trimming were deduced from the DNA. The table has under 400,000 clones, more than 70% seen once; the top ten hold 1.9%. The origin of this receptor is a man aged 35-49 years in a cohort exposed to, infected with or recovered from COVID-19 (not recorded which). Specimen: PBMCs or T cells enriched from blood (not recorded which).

DNA for the CDR3: TGTGCCAGCCTAAAAACAGGGACCTCTGGCTACACCTTC. It is translated as CASLKTGTSGYTF. The genes are TRBV6-5 and TRBJ1-2; D might be TRBD1 (6 bases). V was clipped by 8 bases and J by 7 bases, with 17 bases between them. Germline CDR1 reads MNHEY; CDR2 reads SVGAGI. The CDR3 has 13 residues.